Listed below are T cell receptor beta chains from one sample, sequenced in a study of cytomegalovirus exposure and HLA in healthy donors. Using immunoSEQ multiplex PCR, the repertoire was profiled, and TCRdb retains in-frame clones only, with some absent. Of some 110,000 clones listed, approximately 72% are singletons. What was sequenced was PBMCs. These TCRs come from a man aged 25 to 40 in good health and CMV-seronegative. The CDR3 runs from the conserved cysteine through the conserved F or W. D genes are given only for firm matches. For some rows the clone size is stated as once, few or many, or as a class when expanded; others skip it.

length: 13
D: TRBD1
size: NA
V: TRBV29-1
J: TRBJ1-1
CDR3: CSVGQGQNTEAFF
DNA: TGCAGCGTGGGACAGGGTCAAAACACTGAAGCTTTCTTT

length: 15
D: NA
size: NA
V: TRBV7-2
J: TRBJ1-1
CDR3: CASSLFTGIWTEAFF
DNA: TGTGCCAGCAGCTTGTTCACAGGGATTTGGACTGAAGCTTTCTTT

length: 19
D: TRBD2
size: NA
V: TRBV30
J: TRBJ2-3
CDR3: CAWMSTVLAGDVLTDTQYF
DNA: TGTGCCTGGATGAGTACAGTACTAGCGGGAGACGTCTTAACAGATACGCAGTATTTT

length: 13
D: NA
size: NA
V: TRBV18
J: TRBJ1-1
CDR3: CASSPQGNTEAFF
DNA: TGTGCCAGCTCACCCCAGGGTAACACTGAAGCTTTCTTT

length: 15
D: TRBD1
size: NA
V: TRBV10-3
J: TRBJ1-1
CDR3: CAIKGGQGPNTEAFF
DNA: TGTGCCATTAAAGGGGGACAGGGCCCGAACACTGAAGCTTTCTTT

length: 13
D: NA
size: NA
V: TRBV7-2
J: TRBJ2-7
CDR3: CASSWGRRYEQYF
DNA: TGTGCCAGCAGCTGGGGGCGGCGCTACGAGCAGTACTTC

length: 15
D: NA
size: few
V: TRBV7-2
J: TRBJ1-1
CDR3: CASSPEVAVNTEAFF
DNA: TGTGCCAGCAGCCCAGAGGTCGCAGTGAACACTGAAGCTTTCTTT

length: 16
D: TRBD1
size: NA
V: TRBV5-4
J: TRBJ2-2
CDR3: CASSLTTGSRGGELFF
DNA: TGTGCCAGCAGCTTGACGACAGGGAGCAGGGGCGGGGAGCTGTTTTTT

length: 14
D: NA
size: NA
V: TRBV9
J: TRBJ1-5
CDR3: CASSAAGTSQPQHF
DNA: TGTGCCAGCAGCGCCGCAGGTACCAGTCAGCCCCAGCATTTT

length: 13
D: NA
size: NA
V: TRBV29-1
J: TRBJ2-3
CDR3: CSVEVQNTDTQYF
DNA: TGCAGCGTTGAAGTACAGAACACAGATACGCAGTATTTT

length: 10
D: NA
size: few
V: TRBV28
J: TRBJ1-2
CDR3: CGAGVYGYTF
DNA: TGTGGGGCAGGGGTCTATGGCTACACCTTC

length: 17
D: NA
size: NA
V: TRBV14
J: TRBJ2-7
CDR3: CASSQDLSPGYSYEQYF
DNA: TGTGCCAGCAGCCAAGACTTGTCCCCAGGGTACTCCTACGAGCAGTACTTC

length: 13
D: NA
size: few
V: TRBV6-5
J: TRBJ1-2
CDR3: CASRVGAGEGYTF
DNA: TGTGCCAGCAGAGTAGGGGCAGGGGAAGGCTACACCTTC

length: 14
D: TRBD1
size: NA
V: TRBV7-2
J: TRBJ2-1
CDR3: CASSSGQGPREQFF
DNA: TGTGCCAGCAGCTCCGGACAGGGACCGCGGGAGCAGTTCTTC

length: 11
D: NA
size: NA
V: TRBV6-6
J: TRBJ1-2
CDR3: CASSEGGGYTF
DNA: TGTGCCAGCAGCGAAGGAGGAGGCTACACCTTC

length: 14
D: NA
size: NA
V: TRBV5-8
J: TRBJ2-7
CDR3: CASSLVGVPFEQYF
DNA: TGTGCCAGCAGCTTGGTGGGAGTCCCTTTTGAACAGTACTTC

length: 14
D: TRBD2
size: NA
V: TRBV9
J: TRBJ2-7
CDR3: CASSVSGASYEQYF
DNA: TGTGCCAGCAGCGTAAGCGGGGCCTCCTACGAGCAGTACTTC

length: 16
D: NA
size: NA
V: TRBV19
J: TRBJ1-2
CDR3: CASTRSTGPSGYGYTF
DNA: TGTGCCAGTACCAGGTCTACAGGGCCCTCGGGCTATGGCTACACCTTC

length: 16
D: TRBD1
size: NA
V: TRBV19
J: TRBJ1-2
CDR3: CASSDTGGQANYGYTF
DNA: TGTGCCAGTAGCGATACCGGAGGACAGGCTAACTATGGCTACACCTTC

length: 14
D: NA
size: NA
V: TRBV6-5
J: TRBJ2-3
CDR3: CASQRRRGPGTQYF
DNA: TGTGCCAGCCAACGACGGAGGGGGCCTGGTACGCAGTATTTT

length: 14
D: TRBD1
size: NA
V: TRBV30
J: TRBJ1-5
CDR3: CAWSYGQGNQPQHF
DNA: TGTGCCTGGAGCTACGGACAGGGGAATCAGCCCCAGCATTTT

length: 15
D: NA
size: NA
V: TRBV2
J: TRBJ1-6
CDR3: CASTRDSSYNSPLHF
DNA: TGTGCCAGCACTCGAGATAGCTCCTATAATTCACCCCTCCACTTT

length: 14
D: NA
size: NA
V: TRBV5-5
J: TRBJ2-7
CDR3: CASSLVQGSYEQYF
DNA: TGTGCCAGCAGCTTGGTTCAGGGTAGCTACGAGCAGTACTTC

length: 15
D: NA
size: few
V: TRBV7-9
J: TRBJ2-2
CDR3: CASSYKDRNTGELFF
DNA: TGTGCCAGCAGCTACAAGGACAGAAACACCGGGGAGCTGTTTTTT

length: 18
D: NA
size: NA
V: TRBV29-1
J: TRBJ2-7
CDR3: CSVEGGDRPSGLSYEQYF
DNA: TGCAGCGTTGAGGGGGGGGACAGACCTAGCGGGTTGTCCTACGAGCAGTACTTC